The next 18 T cell receptor beta chains were all read from a single sample in a study of PD-L1 blockade in urothelial cancer. Specified time point: peripheral blood 6 weeks after treatment start. Libraries were prepared by immunoSEQ multiplex PCR; TCRdb keeps only in-frame clonotypes and omits some of them. The repertoire has around 46,000 clones, around 80% of them found once; the top ten carry over 10%. Sample: PBMCs, taken around atezolizumab (anti-PD-L1) treatment. All receptors derive from a man aged 60 to 75 with urothelial cancer.

This chain's CDR3 is CASSPLRTRAGVYQETQYF. The CDR3 DNA is TGTGCCAGCAGTCCCCTCCGGACTAGAGCGGGAGTTTACCAAGAGACCCAGTACTTC. This rearrangement joins TRBV28 to TRBJ2-5; 8 bases are a match to TRBD2. Germline V gene sequence: CDR1 MDHEN, CDR2 SYDVKM. The V segment lost 5 bases and the J segment 0 bases; nucleotides outside the gene matches: 17. The CDR3 runs 19 residues.

The chain is built from TRBV25-1 and TRBJ2-7, with 10 bases lining up with TRBD1. The V gene end was trimmed by 4 bases and the J gene end by 4 bases; junction bases not matched to a gene: 4. CDR1 and CDR2 (germline): MGHDK, SYGVNS. The CDR3 runs to 14 residues. CDR3 in amino acids: CASSGRDRGYEQYF. CDR3 in DNA: TGTGCCAGCAGTGGCCGGGACAGGGGTTACGAGCAGTACTTC.

The chain recombines TRBV29-1 with TRBJ1-2, with D maybe TRBD1 (5 bases). This CDR3 is built from 14 residues. Trimming removed 7 bases from V and 3 bases from J, with 18 bases in between. Germline V lookup: CDR1 SQVTM, CDR2 ANQGSEA. CDR3 in DNA: TGCAGCGCCCCGACGGGGGGGGACTACTATGGCTACACCTTC. Encoded protein: CSAPTGGDYYGYTF.

This chain connects TRBV7-9 to TRBJ2-3, with D perhaps matching TRBD2 (6 bases). Germline lookup yields CDR1 SEHNR and CDR2 FQNEAQ (reference sequence). V dropped 5 bases and J dropped 3 bases, with 9 bases sitting between them. CDR3 length: 13 residues. Here the CDR3 DNA reads TGTGCCAGCAGCGATAGCGGAACAGATACGCAGTATTTT. It codes for CASSDSGTDTQYF.

This clone was found once. The chain recombines TRBV9 with TRBJ1-6; a weak D match, TRBD1 (6 bases). Trimming removed 3 bases at V and 7 bases at J, with 11 bases between. Germline assignment: CDR1 SGDLS and CDR2 YYNGEE. The CDR3 sequence is 14 residues long. The CDR3 region is CASSAGHPNSPLHF. The CDR3 coding sequence is TGTGCCAGCAGCGCGGGACACCCAAATTCACCCCTCCACTTT.

To note about this clone: At one boundary the junction diverges from the germline segment, which might be a read error. The V call is TRBV28, the J call TRBJ1-2, with TRBD1 matching over 8 bases. The CDR3 consists of 15 residues. Germline CDR1 and CDR2: MDHEN and SYDVKM. The CDR3 DNA follows: TGTGCCAGCAGTTCCTTACAGGGGGAATACTACGGCTACACCTTC. It yields the protein CASSSLQGEYYGYTF.

The chain links TRBV11-3 to TRBJ2-2; 9 positions match TRBD1. Germline CDR1 SGHNT, CDR2 YENEEA. This CDR3 is 16 amino acids long. Trimming cost V 5 bases and J 7 bases; bases outside gene matches: 11. Written as DNA, the CDR3 is TGTGCCAGCAGCCCTGGGACAGGGAGTCTGGGCGGGGAGCTGTTTTTT. Translated: CASSPGTGSLGGELFF. Variable domain in full (rest from reference TRBV11-3 and TRBJ2-2): EAGVVQSPRYKIIEKKQPVAFWCNPISGHNTLYWYLQNLGQGPELLIRYENEEAVDDSQLPKDRFSAERLKGVDSTLKIQPAELGDSAVYLCASSPGTGSLGGELFFGEGSRLTVL.

This clone was recorded many times. This rearrangement joins TRBV7-2 to TRBJ1-1; 7 bases match TRBD1. Trimming removed 3 bases from V and 7 bases from J; junction bases left unmatched: 8. CDR3 size: 14 residues. Germline CDR1 and CDR2: SGHTA and FQGNSA. The CDR3 DNA is TGTGCCAGCAGCTTGGACAGGAACTCCATTGAAGCTTTCTTT. It codes for CASSLDRNSIEAFF.

The chain recombines TRBV6-5 with TRBJ1-6; D is uncertain. V lost 2 bases and J 7 bases, leaving 3 bases between the germline ends. From germline, CDR1 is MNHEY and CDR2 SVGAGI. The CDR3 totals 12 residues. CDR3 coding DNA: TGTGCCAGCAGTTACCCGAATTCACCCCTCCACTTT. It translates to CASSYPNSPLHF.

The chain couples TRBV5-1 to TRBJ2-1; a possible D gene is TRBD1 (8 bases). The CDR3 sequence is 16 residues long. The V end was cut by 4 bases, the J end by 8 bases, with 22 bases between. Germline V gene lookup returns CDR1 SGHRS and CDR2 YFSETQ. This chain's CDR3 is CASSPQGEGAGDEQFF. CDR3 nucleotide sequence: TGCGCCAGCAGCCCACAGGGGGAGGGAGCTGGCGATGAGCAGTTCTTC.

The chain is built from TRBV7-8 and TRBJ2-7; 14 bases are shared with TRBD2. Trimming took 2 bases from V and 2 from J; bases not matched to a gene: 11. Germline V lookup: CDR1 SGHVS, CDR2 FQNEAQ. The CDR3 has 19 amino acids. The CDR3: CASSLTGTSGSASTYEQYF. CDR3 coding DNA: TGTGCCAGCAGCTTAACCGGGACTAGCGGGAGTGCTAGCACCTACGAGCAGTACTTC.

The chain uses TRBV11-3 and TRBJ2-2, with D perhaps TRBD1 (5 bases). The CDR3 has 14 residues. Between the trimmed V and J ends, which lost 0 bases and 6 bases, there was a span of 8 bases. From germline, CDR1 is SGHNT and CDR2 YENEEA. CDR3 loop: CASSLDWGAGELFF. CDR3 DNA: TGTGCCAGCAGCTTAGATTGGGGCGCCGGGGAGCTGTTTTTT.

The CDR3 here is CASSEYDSGETQYF. In DNA, the CDR3 is TGTGCCAGCAGTGAATACGACAGTGGGGAGACCCAGTACTTC. The chain is built from TRBV25-1 and TRBJ2-5, with D tentatively TRBD1 (5 bases). Germline assignment: CDR1 MGHDK and CDR2 SYGVNS. The CDR3 contains 14 residues. Trimming left V 0 bases short and J 5 bases short, with 10 bases between.

The chain carries TRBV15 and TRBJ1-5; 8 bases are shared with TRBD1. Germline V gene sequence: CDR1 LNHNV, CDR2 YYDKDF (reference sequence). This CDR3 spans 15 amino acids. V dropped 2 bases and J dropped 10; count of bases not matched to a gene: 10. In DNA form, the CDR3 reads TGTGCCACCAGCAGATCTCCCTCGACAGGGGTACCCCAGCATTTT. Translating it yields CATSRSPSTGVPQHF.

J is TRBJ1-2 and V is TRBV28; D uncertain. V gave up 6 bases and J gave up 8 bases, with 10 bases separating them. The CDR3 covers 11 residues. Germline-derived CDR1 and CDR2 are MDHEN and SYDVKM. In nucleotides, the CDR3 is TGTGCCAGCAGAACGGGGTCCGGCTACACCTTC. Protein product: CASRTGSGYTF.

This sequence joins TRBV7-9 and TRBJ2-7; TRBD1 matches at 10 bases. The CDR3 has 15 residues. Germline V gives CDR1 SEHNR, CDR2 FQNEAQ (reference sequence). V shed 6 bases and J 5 bases; nucleotides not matched to a gene: 10. CDR3 region: CASRPSGTGENEQYF. CDR3 DNA: TGTGCCAGCAGACCCTCCGGGACAGGGGAAAACGAGCAGTACTTC.

The chain is built from TRBV2 and TRBJ2-1; D ambiguous. CDR1 and CDR2 (germline): SNHLY, FYNNEI. This CDR3 region has 15 residues. The germline V and J ends were trimmed by 3 bases and 0 bases, with 9 bases remaining between them. In nucleotides, the CDR3 is TGTGCCAGCAGTGACTTCCCGGGCTCCTACAATGAGCAGTTCTTC. Protein product: CASSDFPGSYNEQFF. Using reference TRBV2 and TRBJ2-1 for the parts outside the CDR3, the full variable domain is EPEVTQTPSHQVTQMGQEVILRCVPISNHLYFYWYRQILGQKVEFLVSFYNNEISEKSEIFDDQFSVERPDGSNFTLKIRSTKLEDSAMYFCASSDFPGSYNEQFFGPGTRLTVL.

This clone appeared a single time. CDR3 loop: CASSIHRDWNQPQHF. In DNA, the CDR3 is TGTGCCAGTAGTATACATAGGGACTGGAATCAGCCCCAGCATTTT. The rearrangement links TRBV19 to TRBJ1-5; D is perhaps TRBD1 (5 bases). The CDR3 loop spans 15 amino acids. Germline V gene data show CDR1 as LNHDA and CDR2 as SQIVND (reference sequence). V was clipped by 2 bases and J by 4 bases, with 12 bases between them.